These T cell receptor beta chains were read from a single sample in a study of CD8 T cells in ankylosing spondylitis. TCRdb reanalysed the 5' RACE reads using MiXCR and keeps one entry per CDR3 protein. The sample carries about 450,000 distinct CDR3 sequences, approximately 26% recorded once. The sequenced sample was blood, either unsorted or a sorted T cell fraction (not recorded which). The receptors come from a male donor with ankylosing spondylitis. The CDR3 runs from the conserved cysteine through the conserved F or W. D genes are given only for firm matches. The size entry is marked missing in some rows and otherwise reads once, few, many or a size class.

TGCAGTGCTAAACAGGGGGTGGTGAATGAGCAGTTCTTC,CSAKQGVVNEQFF,TRBV20-1,TRBJ2-1,TRBD1,.
TGTGCCAGTAGAGACCGATCCGGGAGGAAATCACCCCTCCACTTT,CASRDRSGRKSPLHF,TRBV19,TRBJ1-6,.,many
TGCAGTGCTAGAGCCGGGGGGACTGCCGAGCAGTACTTC,CSARAGGTAEQYF,TRBV20-1,TRBJ2-7,TRBD2,.
TGCGCCAGCAGCTTGGGGACAGACGGAAACACCATATATTTT,CASSLGTDGNTIYF,TRBV5-1,TRBJ1-3,.,.
TGCAGTGCAGGCGGGAGGCTCCAAGAGACCCAGTACTTC,CSAGGRLQETQYF,TRBV20-1,TRBJ2-5,TRBD2,few
TGTGCCAGCAGTCCCGGACTAGCGGGGCTGAGCTCCTACAATGAGCAGTTCTTC,CASSPGLAGLSSYNEQFF,TRBV27,TRBJ2-1,TRBD2,.
TGTGCCAGCAGCGACTCGAGATACTACAATGAGCAGTTCTTC,CASSDSRYYNEQFF,TRBV2,TRBJ2-1,.,.
TGTGCCAGCAGCTTGGCGCAGGCTCATGAGCAGTTCTTC,CASSLAQAHEQFF,TRBV5-5,TRBJ2-1,.,.
TGTGCCAGCAGCTTATGGGGACAGGGAATAAACACTGAAGCTTTCTTT,CASSLWGQGINTEAFF,TRBV7-2,TRBJ1-1,TRBD1,.
TGCAGTGCTGTGTTAGCGGGGGTCAATGAGCAGTTCTTC,CSAVLAGVNEQFF,TRBV20-1,TRBJ2-1,TRBD2,.
TGTGCCAGCAGTCCAGGAGGGCCTGAAGATACGCAGTATTTT,CASSPGGPEDTQYF,TRBV12-3/TRBV12-4,TRBJ2-3,.,few
TGTGCCAGCACCGAAGGACGGAGCTTCGGGCAGCCCCAGCATTTT,CASTEGRSFGQPQHF,TRBV6-1,TRBJ1-5,.,.
TGTGCCAGCAGCCAAGCGTTAGCGGGAGAAGATACGCAGTATTTT,CASSQALAGEDTQYF,TRBV14,TRBJ2-3,TRBD2,.
TGTGCCAGCAGCCCGGTCGGACAGAACTATGGCTACACCTTC,CASSPVGQNYGYTF,TRBV9,TRBJ1-2,.,few
TGTGCCACCAGTGACGTAGCGGGAGCCCCGGGAGAGACCCAGTACTTC,CATSDVAGAPGETQYF,TRBV24-1,TRBJ2-5,TRBD2,few
TGCGCCAGCAGCAAAATAACCGGGACGGAAAATTCACCCCTCCACTTT,CASSKITGTENSPLHF,TRBV5-1,TRBJ1-6,.,few
TGTGCCAGCATGTTCCCAGGGAGGAATGAGCAGTTCTTC,CASMFPGRNEQFF,TRBV6-5,TRBJ2-1,.,.
TGTGCCAGCAGTGAGGTACTAGCGGGAGGGGTCGGGGAGCTGTTTTTT,CASSEVLAGGVGELFF,TRBV25-1,TRBJ2-2,TRBD2,few
TGTACCAGCAGTTTTGTAGGGAAAGCGGGGGCGAACACCGGGGAGCTGTTTTTT,CTSSFVGKAGANTGELFF,TRBV12-3/TRBV12-4,TRBJ2-2,TRBD2,.
TGTGCCAGCAGTCAGGGGGCGAGGACAGATACGCAGTATTTT,CASSQGARTDTQYF,TRBV6-1,TRBJ2-3,TRBD1,.
TGTGCCAGCAGTCCCCCGGGACCCAGCGGAACCGGGGAGCTGTTTTTT,CASSPPGPSGTGELFF,TRBV11-2,TRBJ2-2,.,.
TGCAGTGCTCGACAGGGAGGTAATTCACCCCTCCACTTT,CSARQGGNSPLHF,TRBV20-1,TRBJ1-6,TRBD1,medium-sized
TGCAGTGCTACCGAGACAGATACGCAGTATTTT,CSATETDTQYF,TRBV20-1,TRBJ2-3,.,few
TGTGCCAGCAGTCCCCTAGCGGACGCCTACAATGAGCAGTTCTTC,CASSPLADAYNEQFF,TRBV12-3/TRBV12-4,TRBJ2-1,TRBD2,few
TGTGCCAGCAGTGAAGTATATGAGCAGTTCTTC,CASSEVYEQFF,TRBV6-1,TRBJ2-1,.,.